A selection of T cell receptor beta chains follows, all from one sample in a study of T cells after yellow fever vaccination. TCRdb re-called the 5' RACE reads with MiXCR, one entry per CDR3 protein. The sample holds hundreds of thousands of distinct CDR3 sequences, about a sixth seen once. Sequences were derived from PBMCs, sampled 5 days after the first yellow fever vaccination. Receptors were obtained from a man aged 18 to 30 who received the YFV17D yellow fever vaccine. Both conserved end residues are part of each CDR3. The size field is filled for only some rows; it gives once, few, many or a size class.

v_call,clone_size,cdr3_aa
TRBV30,few,CAWSVGTNEKLFF
TRBV5-4,NA,CASSLAGDTDTQYF
TRBV6-1,few,CASSGGPWGDQPQHF
TRBV7-2,NA,CASSQGVAGSNTGELFF
TRBV5-1,NA,CASSLVGGKNEKLFF
TRBV5-5,many,CASSLAVAEPYEQYF
TRBV7-2,few,CASSLMGAPGNTIYF
TRBV7-2,NA,CASSLRSARDTQYF
TRBV7-2,NA,CASSPRLAGSLGTQYF
TRBV27,NA,CASSLWGGRMWETQYF